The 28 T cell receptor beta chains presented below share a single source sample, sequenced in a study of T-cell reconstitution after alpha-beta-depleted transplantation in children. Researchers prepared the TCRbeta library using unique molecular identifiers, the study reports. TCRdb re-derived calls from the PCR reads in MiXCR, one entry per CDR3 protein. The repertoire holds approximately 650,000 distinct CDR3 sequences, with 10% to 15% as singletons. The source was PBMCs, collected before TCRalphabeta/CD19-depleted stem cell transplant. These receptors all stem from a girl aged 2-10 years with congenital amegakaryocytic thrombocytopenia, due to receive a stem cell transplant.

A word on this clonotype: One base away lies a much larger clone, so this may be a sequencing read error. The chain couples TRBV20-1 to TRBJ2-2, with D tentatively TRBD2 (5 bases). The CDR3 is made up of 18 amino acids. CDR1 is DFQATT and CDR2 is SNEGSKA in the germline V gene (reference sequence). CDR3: CSARALAATRPNTGEMFF. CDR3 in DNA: TGCAGTGCTAGAGCGCTAGCAGCTACCAGACCTAACACCGGGGAGATGTTTTTT.

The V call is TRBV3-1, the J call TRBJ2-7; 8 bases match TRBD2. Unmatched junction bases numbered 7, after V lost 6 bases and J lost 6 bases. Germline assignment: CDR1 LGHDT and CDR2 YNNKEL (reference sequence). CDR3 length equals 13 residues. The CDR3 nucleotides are TGTGCCAGCAGGTCTAGCGGGCAACTCGAGCAGTACTTC. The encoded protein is CASRSSGQLEQYF.

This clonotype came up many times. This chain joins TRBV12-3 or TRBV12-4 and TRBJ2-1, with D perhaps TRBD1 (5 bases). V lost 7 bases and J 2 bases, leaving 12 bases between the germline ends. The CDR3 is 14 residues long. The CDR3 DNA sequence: TGTGCCAGCATTATCCAGGGTCCCTACAATGAGCAGTTCTTC. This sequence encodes CASIIQGPYNEQFF.

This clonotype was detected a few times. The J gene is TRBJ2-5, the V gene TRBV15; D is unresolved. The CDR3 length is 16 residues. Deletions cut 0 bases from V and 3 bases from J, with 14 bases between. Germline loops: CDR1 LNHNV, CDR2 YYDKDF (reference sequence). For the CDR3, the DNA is TGTGCCACCAGCAGAGATCCCCCCGGGCTTGAAGAGACCCAGTACTTC. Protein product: CATSRDPPGLEETQYF.

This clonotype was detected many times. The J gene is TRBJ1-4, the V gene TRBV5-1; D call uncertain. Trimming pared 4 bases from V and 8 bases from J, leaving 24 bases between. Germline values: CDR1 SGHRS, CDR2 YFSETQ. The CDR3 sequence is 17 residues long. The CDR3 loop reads CASSKNPTDPSGEKLFF. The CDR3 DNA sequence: TGCGCCAGCAGCAAAAATCCCACTGACCCTTCCGGGGAAAAACTGTTTTTT.

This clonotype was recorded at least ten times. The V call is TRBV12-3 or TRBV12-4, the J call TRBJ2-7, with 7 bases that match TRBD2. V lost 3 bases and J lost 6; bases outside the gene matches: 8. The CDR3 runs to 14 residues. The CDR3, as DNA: TGTGCCAGCAGTTTCATTGCGGGAGTGGGCGAGCAGTACTTC. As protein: CASSFIAGVGEQYF.

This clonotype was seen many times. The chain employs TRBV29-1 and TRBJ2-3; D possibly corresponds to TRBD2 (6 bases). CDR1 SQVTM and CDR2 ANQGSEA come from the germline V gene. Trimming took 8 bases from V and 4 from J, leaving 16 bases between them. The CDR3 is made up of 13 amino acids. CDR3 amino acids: CSPGGDPADTQYF. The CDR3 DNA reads TGCAGCCCCGGAGGGGATCCGGCAGATACGCAGTATTTT.

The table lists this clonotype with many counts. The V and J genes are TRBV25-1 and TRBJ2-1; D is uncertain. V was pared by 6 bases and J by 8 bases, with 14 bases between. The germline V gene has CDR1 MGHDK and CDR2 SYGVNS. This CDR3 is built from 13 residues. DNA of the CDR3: TGTGCCAGCAGCGACACAAACGGTGATGAGCAGTTCTTC. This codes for CASSDTNGDEQFF.

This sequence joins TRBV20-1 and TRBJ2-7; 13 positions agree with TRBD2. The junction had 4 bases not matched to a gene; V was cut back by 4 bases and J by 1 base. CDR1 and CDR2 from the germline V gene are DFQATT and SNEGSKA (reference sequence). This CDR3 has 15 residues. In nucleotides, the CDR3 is TGCAGTGCTACCGGGACTAGCGGGATATCCTACGAGCAGTACTTC. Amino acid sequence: CSATGTSGISYEQYF.

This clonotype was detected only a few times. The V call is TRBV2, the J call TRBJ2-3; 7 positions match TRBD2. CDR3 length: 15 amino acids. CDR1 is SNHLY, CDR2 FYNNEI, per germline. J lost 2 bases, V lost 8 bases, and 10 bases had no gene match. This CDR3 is CASPDQRDLTDTQYF. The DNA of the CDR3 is TGTGCCAGCCCGGACCAGCGGGACCTCACAGATACGCAGTATTTT.

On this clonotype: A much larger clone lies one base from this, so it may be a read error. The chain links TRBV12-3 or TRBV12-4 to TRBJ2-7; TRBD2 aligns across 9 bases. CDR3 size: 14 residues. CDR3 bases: TGTGCCTGCAGTTTAGGGCTACTAGCGGGTGAGCAGTACTTC. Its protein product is CACSLGLLAGEQYF.

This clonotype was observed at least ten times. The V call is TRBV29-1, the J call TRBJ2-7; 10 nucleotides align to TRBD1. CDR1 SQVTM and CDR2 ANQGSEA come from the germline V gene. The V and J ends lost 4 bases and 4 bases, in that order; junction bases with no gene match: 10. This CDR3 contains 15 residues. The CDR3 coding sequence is TGCAGCGTTGTGCTAGTCGGGACAGGGGCTTACGAGCAGTACTTC. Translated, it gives CSVVLVGTGAYEQYF.

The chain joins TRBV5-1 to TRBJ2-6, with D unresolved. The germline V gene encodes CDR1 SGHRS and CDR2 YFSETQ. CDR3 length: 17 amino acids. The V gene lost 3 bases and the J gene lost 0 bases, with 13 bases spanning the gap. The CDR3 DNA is TGCGCCAGCAGCTCCCAAGTGGCGTCCTCTGGGGCCAACGTCCTGACTTTC. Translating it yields CASSSQVASSGANVLTF.

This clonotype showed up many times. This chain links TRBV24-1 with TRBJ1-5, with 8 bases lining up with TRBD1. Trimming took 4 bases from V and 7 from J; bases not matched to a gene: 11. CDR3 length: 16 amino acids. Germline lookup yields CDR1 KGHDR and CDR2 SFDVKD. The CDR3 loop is CATSDYTGTGGQPQHF. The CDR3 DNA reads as TGTGCCACCAGTGACTATACCGGGACAGGAGGACAGCCCCAGCATTTT.

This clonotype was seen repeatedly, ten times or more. The CDR3 nucleotides read TGTGCCAGCTCGTCTGATCCCACTGAAGCTTTCTTT. It codes for CASSSDPTEAFF. This chain connects TRBV12-3 or TRBV12-4 to TRBJ1-1; D is undetermined. The CDR3 is 12 residues long. Trimming stripped 8 bases from V and 4 bases from J, with 11 bases between.

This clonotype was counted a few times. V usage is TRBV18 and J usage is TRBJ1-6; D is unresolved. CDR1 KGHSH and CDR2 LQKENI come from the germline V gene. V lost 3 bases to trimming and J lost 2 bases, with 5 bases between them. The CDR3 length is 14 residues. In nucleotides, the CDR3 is TGTGCCAGCTCACCTTGGACCTATAATTCACCCCTCCACTTT. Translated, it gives CASSPWTYNSPLHF.

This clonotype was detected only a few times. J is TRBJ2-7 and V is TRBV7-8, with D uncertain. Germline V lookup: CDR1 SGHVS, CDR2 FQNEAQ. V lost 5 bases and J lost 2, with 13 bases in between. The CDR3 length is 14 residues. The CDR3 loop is CASSTYTIPYEQYF. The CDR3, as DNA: TGTGCCAGCAGCACCTACACAATTCCCTACGAGCAGTACTTC.

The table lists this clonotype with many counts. DNA for the CDR3: TGTGCCAGCAGTCTCCCGGGACTAGAGCAGTTCTTC. Encoded protein: CASSLPGLEQFF. The rearrangement uses TRBV11-3 and TRBJ2-1; 7 nucleotides line up with TRBD2. CDR1 and CDR2 from the germline V gene are SGHNT and YENEEA. This CDR3 contains 12 residues. The V and J ends lost 6 bases and 10 bases, in that order; junction bases with no gene match: 6.

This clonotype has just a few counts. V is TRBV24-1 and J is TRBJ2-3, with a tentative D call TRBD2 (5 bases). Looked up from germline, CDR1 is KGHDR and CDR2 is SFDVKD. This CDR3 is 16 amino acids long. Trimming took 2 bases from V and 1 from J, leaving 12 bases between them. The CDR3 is CATSDSAGAGTDTQYF. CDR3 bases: TGTGCCACCAGTGATTCGGCGGGCGCTGGCACAGATACGCAGTATTTT.

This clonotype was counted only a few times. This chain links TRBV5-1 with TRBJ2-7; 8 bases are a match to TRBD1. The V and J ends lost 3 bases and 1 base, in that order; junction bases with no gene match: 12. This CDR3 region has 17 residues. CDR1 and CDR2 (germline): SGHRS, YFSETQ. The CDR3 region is CASSSAWDNRGSYEQYF. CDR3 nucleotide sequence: TGCGCCAGCAGCTCGGCGTGGGATAACAGGGGGTCCTACGAGCAGTACTTC.

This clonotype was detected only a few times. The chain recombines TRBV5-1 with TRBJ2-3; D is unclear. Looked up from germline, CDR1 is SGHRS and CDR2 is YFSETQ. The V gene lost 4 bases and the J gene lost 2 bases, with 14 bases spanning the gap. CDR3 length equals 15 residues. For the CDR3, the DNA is TGCGCCAGCAGCCCCACCAAGCATGTCACAGATACGCAGTATTTT. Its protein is CASSPTKHVTDTQYF.

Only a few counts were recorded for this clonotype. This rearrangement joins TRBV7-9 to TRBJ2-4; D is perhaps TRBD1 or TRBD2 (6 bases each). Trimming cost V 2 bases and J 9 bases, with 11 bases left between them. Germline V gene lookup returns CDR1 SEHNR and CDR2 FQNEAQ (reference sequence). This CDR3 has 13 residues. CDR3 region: CASSLLEGGIQYF. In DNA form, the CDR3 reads TGTGCCAGCAGCTTATTGGAGGGGGGCATTCAGTACTTC.

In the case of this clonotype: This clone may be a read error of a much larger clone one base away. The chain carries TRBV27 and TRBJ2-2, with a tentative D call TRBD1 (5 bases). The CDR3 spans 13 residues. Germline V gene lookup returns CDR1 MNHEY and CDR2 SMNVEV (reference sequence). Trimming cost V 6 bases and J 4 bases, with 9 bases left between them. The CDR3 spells CASSRQSTGELFF. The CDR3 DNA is TGTGCCAGCAGCCGACAGAGCACCGGGGAGCTGTTTTTT.

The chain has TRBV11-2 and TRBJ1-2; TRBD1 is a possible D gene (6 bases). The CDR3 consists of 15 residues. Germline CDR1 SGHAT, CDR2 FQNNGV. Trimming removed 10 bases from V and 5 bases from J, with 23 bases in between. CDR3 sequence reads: CATSSGPGAGYGYTF. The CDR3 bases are TGTGCCACCTCGAGCGGGCCAGGGGCGGGGTATGGCTACACCTTC.

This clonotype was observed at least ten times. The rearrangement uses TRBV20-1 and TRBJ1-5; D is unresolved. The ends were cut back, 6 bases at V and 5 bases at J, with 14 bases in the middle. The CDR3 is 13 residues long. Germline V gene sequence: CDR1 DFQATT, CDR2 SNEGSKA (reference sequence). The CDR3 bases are TGCAGTGCCAACAGCCAAACGGATCAGCCCCAGCATTTT. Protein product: CSANSQTDQPQHF.

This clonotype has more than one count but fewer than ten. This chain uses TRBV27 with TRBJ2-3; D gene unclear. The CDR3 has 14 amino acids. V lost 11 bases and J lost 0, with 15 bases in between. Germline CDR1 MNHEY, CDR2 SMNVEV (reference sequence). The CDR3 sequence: CASYAASSTDTQYF. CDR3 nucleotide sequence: TGTGCCTCTTATGCAGCCTCTAGCACAGATACGCAGTATTTT.

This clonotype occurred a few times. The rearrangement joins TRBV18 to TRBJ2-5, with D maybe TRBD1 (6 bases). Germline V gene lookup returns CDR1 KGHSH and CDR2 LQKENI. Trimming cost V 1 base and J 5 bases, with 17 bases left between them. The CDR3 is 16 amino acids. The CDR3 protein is CASSPLIYGTRETQYF. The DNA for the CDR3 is TGTGCCAGCTCACCACTCATCTATGGGACACGGGAGACCCAGTACTTC. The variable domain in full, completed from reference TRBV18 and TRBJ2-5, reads NAGVMQNPRHLVRRRGQEARLRCSPMKGHSHVYWYRQLPEEGLKFMVYLQKENIIDESGMPKERFSAEFPKEGPSILRIQQVVRGDSAAYFCASSPLIYGTRETQYFGPGTRLLVL.

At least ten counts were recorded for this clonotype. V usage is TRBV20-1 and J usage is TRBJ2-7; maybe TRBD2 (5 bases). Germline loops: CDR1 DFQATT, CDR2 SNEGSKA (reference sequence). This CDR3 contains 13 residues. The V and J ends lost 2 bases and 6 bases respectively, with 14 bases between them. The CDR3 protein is CSARPPSGVEQYF. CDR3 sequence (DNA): TGCAGTGCTAGACCCCCCTCCGGGGTCGAGCAGTACTTC.